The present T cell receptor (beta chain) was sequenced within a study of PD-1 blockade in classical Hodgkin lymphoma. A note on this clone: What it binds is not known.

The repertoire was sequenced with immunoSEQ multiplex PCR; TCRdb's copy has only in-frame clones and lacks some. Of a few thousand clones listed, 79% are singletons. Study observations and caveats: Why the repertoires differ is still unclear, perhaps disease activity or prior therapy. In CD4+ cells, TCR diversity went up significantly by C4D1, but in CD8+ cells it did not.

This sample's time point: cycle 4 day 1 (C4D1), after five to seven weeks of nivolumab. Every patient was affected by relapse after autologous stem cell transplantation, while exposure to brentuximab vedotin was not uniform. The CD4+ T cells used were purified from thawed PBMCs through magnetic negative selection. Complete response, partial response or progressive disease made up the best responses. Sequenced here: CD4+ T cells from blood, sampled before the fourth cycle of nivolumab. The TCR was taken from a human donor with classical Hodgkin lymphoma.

In DNA form, the CDR3 reads TGTGCCAGCAGCGCGGCCGGCGGCGGCTACACCTTC. Its protein is CASSAAGGGYTF. J is TRBJ1-2 and V is TRBV28; no clear D. Trimming took off 6 bases at V and 8 bases at J, with 13 bases between the two ends. Germline V gene lookup returns CDR1 MDHEN and CDR2 SYDVKM. The CDR3 is made up of 12 amino acids.